Detailed here is one TCR beta chain. RNA transcripts were the template for amplifying TCR beta CDR3 regions. HTBI primers drove first-round RT-PCR of the TCR CDR3. A single record per CDR3 protein comes from TCRdb applying MiXCR to the multiplex PCR reads. The data show about 560,000 distinct CDR3 sequences, around 17% seen once. The data belong to a study of T cells in Graves' hyperthyroidism and ophthalmopathy. Germline lookup yields CDR1 LGHDT and CDR2 YNNKEL (reference sequence). There are 12 residues in the CDR3. V was clipped by 1 base and J by 8 bases, with 8 bases between them. The clonotype comes from a woman between 18 and 30 years old with Graves' hyperthyroidism. Sequenced input: blood. The chain couples TRBV3-1 to TRBJ1-1; D remains unclear. The CDR3 loop is CASSQVWGEAFF. CDR3 nucleotides: TGTGCCAGCAGCCAAGTCTGGGGAGAAGCTTTCTTT.